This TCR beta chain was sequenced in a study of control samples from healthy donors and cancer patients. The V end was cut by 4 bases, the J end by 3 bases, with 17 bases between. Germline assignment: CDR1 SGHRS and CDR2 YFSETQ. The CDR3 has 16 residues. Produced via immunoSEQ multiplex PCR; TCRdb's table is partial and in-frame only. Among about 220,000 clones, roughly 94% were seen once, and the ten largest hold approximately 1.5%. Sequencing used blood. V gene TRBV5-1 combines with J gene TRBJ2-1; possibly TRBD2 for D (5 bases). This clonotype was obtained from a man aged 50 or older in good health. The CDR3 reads CASSPPGVIGYNEQFF. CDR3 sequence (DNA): TGCGCCAGCAGCCCACCCGGGGTGATCGGCTACAATGAGCAGTTCTTC. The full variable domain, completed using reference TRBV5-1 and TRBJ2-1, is KAGVTQTPRYLIKTRGQQVTLSCSPISGHRSVSWYQQTPGQGLQFLFEYFSETQRNKGNFPGRFSGRQFSNSRSEMNVSTLELGDSALYLCASSPPGVIGYNEQFFGPGTRLTVL.